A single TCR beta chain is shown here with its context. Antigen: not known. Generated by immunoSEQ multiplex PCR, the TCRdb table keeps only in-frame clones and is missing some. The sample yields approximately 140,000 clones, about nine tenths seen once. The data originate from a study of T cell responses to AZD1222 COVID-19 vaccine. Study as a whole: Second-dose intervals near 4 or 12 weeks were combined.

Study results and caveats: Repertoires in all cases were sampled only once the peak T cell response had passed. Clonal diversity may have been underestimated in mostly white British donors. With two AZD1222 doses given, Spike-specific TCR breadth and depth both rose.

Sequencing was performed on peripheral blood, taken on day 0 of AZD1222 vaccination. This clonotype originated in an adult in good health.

In nucleotides, the CDR3 is TGTGCCAGCGTCGGAGGGGGAAACACCATATATTTT. It encodes CASVGGGNTIYF. This rearrangement joins TRBV5-6 to TRBJ1-3; D not resolved. Germline-derived CDR1 and CDR2 are SGHDT and YYEEEE. The CDR3 has 12 amino acids. Trimming removed 7 bases from V and 4 bases from J, with 9 bases in between. Using reference TRBV5-6 and TRBJ1-3 for the parts outside the CDR3, the full variable domain is DAGVTQSPTHLIKTRGQQVTLRCSPKSGHDTVSWYQQALGQGPQFIFQYYEEEERQRGNFPDRFSGHQFPNYSSELNVNALLLGDSALYLCASVGGGNTIYFGEGSWLTVV.